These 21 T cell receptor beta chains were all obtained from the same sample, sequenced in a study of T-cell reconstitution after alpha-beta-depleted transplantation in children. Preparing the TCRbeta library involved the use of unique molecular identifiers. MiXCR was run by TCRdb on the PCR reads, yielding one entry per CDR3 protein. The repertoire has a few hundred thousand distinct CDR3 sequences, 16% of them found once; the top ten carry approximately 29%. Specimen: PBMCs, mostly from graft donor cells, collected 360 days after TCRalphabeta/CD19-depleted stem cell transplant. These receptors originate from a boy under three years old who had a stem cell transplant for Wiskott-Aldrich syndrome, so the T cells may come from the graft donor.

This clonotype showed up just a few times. CDR3 in amino acids: CASSLRGAGEQFF. Here the CDR3 DNA reads TGCGCCAGCAGCTTGCGGGGGGCGGGGGAGCAGTTCTTC. The V gene is TRBV5-1, the J gene TRBJ2-1; D is possibly TRBD2 (7 bases). The CDR3 has 13 amino acids. Germline V lookup: CDR1 SGHRS, CDR2 YFSETQ. Trimming left V 1 base short and J 10 bases short, with 12 bases between.

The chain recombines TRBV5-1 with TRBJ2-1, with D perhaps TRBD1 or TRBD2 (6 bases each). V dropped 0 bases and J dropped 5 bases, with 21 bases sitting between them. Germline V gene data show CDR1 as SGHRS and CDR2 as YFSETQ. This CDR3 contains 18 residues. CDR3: CASSLAASRRGAHNEQFF. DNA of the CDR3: TGCGCCAGCAGCTTGGCCGCCTCCCGGAGGGGGGCCCACAATGAGCAGTTCTTC.

DNA of the CDR3: TGCGCCAGCAGCTCCCTCATAGGGGGCTACGAGCAGTACTTC. It encodes CASSSLIGGYEQYF. This chain links TRBV5-1 with TRBJ2-7; a weak D match, TRBD1 (6 bases). Trimming took off 3 bases at V and 3 bases at J, with 13 bases between the two ends. The CDR3 covers 14 residues. Germline CDR1 is SGHRS and CDR2 is YFSETQ.

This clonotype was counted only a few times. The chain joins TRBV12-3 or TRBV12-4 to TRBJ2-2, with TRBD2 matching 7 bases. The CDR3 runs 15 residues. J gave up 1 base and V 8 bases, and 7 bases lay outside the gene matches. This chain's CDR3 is CASFRLAENTGELFF. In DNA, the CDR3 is TGTGCCAGCTTTCGGCTAGCGGAGAACACCGGGGAGCTGTTTTTT.

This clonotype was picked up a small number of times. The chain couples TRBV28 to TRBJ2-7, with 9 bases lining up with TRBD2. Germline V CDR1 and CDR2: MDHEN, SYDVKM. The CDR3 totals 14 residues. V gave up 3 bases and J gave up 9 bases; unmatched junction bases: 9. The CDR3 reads CASSLASGESRQYF. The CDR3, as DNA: TGTGCCAGCAGTTTGGCTAGCGGGGAAAGTAGGCAGTACTTC.

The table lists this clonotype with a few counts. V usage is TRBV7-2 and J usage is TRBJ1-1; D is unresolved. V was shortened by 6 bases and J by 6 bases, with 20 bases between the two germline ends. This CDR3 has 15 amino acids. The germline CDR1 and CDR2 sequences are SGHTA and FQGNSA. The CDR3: CASSPWWAPTPEAFF. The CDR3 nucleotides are TGTGCCAGCAGTCCTTGGTGGGCCCCGACACCTGAAGCTTTCTTT.

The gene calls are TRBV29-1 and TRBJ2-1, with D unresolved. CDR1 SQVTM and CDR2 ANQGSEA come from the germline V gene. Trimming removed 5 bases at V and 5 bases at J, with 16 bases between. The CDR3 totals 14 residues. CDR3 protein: CSVHRMKPHNEQFF. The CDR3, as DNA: TGCAGCGTTCATCGGATGAAACCCCACAATGAGCAGTTCTTC.

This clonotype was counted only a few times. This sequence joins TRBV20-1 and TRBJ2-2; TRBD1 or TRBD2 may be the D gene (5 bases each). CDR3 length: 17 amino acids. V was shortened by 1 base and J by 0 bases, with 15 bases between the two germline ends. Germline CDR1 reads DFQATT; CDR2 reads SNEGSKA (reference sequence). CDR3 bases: TGCAGTGCTAGAGTGCAAGCGAGGGGCACGAACACCGGGGAGCTGTTTTTT. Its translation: CSARVQARGTNTGELFF.

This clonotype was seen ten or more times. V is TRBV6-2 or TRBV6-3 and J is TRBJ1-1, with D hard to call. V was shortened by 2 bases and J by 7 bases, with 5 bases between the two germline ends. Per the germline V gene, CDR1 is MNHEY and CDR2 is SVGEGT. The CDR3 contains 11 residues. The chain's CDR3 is CASSYLNEAFF. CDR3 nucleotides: TGTGCCAGCAGTTACCTTAATGAAGCTTTCTTT.

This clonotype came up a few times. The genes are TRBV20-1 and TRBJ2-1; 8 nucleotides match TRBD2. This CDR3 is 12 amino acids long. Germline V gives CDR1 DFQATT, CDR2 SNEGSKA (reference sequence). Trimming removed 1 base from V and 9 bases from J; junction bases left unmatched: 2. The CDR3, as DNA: TGCAGTGCTAGAGCGGGAGGGGGTGAGCAGTTCTTC. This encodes CSARAGGGEQFF.

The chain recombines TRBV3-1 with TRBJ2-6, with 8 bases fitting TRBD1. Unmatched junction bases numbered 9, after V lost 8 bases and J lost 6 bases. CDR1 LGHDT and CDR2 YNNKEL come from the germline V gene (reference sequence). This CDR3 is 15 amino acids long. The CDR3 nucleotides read TGTGCCAGCTGCTTACAGGGGGATAAGGCCAACGTCCTGACTTTC. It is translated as CASCLQGDKANVLTF.

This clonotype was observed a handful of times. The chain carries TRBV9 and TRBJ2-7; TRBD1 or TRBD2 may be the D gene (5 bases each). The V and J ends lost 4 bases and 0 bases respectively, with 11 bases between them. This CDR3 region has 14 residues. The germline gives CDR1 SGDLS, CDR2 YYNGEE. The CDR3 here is CASSTRDHSYEQYF. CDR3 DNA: TGTGCCAGCAGCACCCGGGACCACTCCTACGAGCAGTACTTC.

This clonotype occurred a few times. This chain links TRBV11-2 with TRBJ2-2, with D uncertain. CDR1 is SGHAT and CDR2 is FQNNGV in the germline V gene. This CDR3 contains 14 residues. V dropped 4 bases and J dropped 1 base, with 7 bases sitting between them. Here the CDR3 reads CASSSLRNTGELFF. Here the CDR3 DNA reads TGTGCCAGCAGCTCGCTTCGGAACACCGGGGAGCTGTTTTTT.

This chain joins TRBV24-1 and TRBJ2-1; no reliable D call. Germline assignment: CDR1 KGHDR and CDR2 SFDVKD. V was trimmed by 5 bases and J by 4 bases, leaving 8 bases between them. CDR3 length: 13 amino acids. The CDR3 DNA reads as TGTGCCACCAGTGTCCCCCCGTACAATGAGCAGTTCTTC. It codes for CATSVPPYNEQFF.

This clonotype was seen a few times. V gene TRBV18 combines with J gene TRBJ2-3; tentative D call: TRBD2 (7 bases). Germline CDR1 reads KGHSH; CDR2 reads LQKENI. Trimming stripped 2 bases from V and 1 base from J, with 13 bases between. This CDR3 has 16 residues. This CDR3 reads CASSPNRGGRTDTQYF. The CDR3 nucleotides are TGTGCCAGCTCACCAAATAGGGGGGGGCGCACAGATACGCAGTATTTT.

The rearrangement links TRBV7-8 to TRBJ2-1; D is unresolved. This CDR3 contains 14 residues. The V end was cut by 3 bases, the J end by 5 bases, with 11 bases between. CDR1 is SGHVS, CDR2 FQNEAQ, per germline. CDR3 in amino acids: CASSFLRTNNEQFF. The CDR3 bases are TGTGCCAGCAGCTTTCTTAGAACTAACAATGAGCAGTTCTTC.

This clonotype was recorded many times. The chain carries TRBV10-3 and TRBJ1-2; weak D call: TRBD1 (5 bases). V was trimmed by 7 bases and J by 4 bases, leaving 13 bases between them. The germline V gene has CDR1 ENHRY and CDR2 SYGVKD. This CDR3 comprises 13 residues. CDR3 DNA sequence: TGTGCCATCAAGGAGGGGACCGTCTATGGCTACACCTTC. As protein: CAIKEGTVYGYTF.

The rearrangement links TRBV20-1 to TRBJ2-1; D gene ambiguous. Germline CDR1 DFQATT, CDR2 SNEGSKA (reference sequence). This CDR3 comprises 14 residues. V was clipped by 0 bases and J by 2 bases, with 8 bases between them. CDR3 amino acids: CSARDVRAYNEQFF. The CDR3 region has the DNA TGCAGTGCTAGAGATGTAAGAGCCTACAATGAGCAGTTCTTC.

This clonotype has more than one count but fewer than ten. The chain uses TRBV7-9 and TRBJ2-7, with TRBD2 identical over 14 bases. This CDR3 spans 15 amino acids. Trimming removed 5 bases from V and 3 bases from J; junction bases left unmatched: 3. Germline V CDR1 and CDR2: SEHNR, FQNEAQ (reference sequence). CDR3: CASSPGTSGGYEQYF. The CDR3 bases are TGTGCCAGCAGCCCCGGGACTAGCGGGGGCTACGAGCAGTACTTC.

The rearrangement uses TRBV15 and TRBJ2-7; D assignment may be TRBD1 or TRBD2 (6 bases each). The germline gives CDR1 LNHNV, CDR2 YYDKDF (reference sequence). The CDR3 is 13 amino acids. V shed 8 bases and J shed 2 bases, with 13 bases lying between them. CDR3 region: CATAWGAAYEQYF. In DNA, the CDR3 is TGTGCCACCGCCTGGGGGGCTGCCTACGAGCAGTACTTC. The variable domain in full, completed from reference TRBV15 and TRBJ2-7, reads DAMVIQNPRYQVTQFGKPVTLSCSQTLNHNVMYWYQQKSSQAPKLLFHYYDKDFNNEADTPDNFQSRRPNTSFCFLDIRSPGLGDTAMYLCATAWGAAYEQYFGPGTRLTVT.

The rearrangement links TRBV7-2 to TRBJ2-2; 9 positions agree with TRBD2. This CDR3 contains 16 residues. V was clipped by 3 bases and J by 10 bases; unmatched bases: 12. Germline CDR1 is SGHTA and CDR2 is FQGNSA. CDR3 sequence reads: CASSFSGGFRSEELFF. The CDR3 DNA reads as TGTGCCAGCAGCTTTAGCGGGGGCTTCCGGAGTGAGGAGCTGTTTTTT.